Listed below are T cell receptor beta chains from one sample, sequenced in a study of cytomegalovirus exposure and HLA in healthy donors. Clones were read by immunoSEQ multiplex PCR, and TCRdb kept only the in-frame ones, dropping some. The table has around 60,000 clones, less than 96% seen once; the top ten hold approximately 1%. The sequenced sample was PBMCs. The receptors derive from a young woman in good health and CMV-seronegative. Both conserved end residues are part of each CDR3. Each record gives: clone size, CDR3 length, V gene, D gene, J gene, CDR3 DNA, CDR3 protein. D genes are given only for firm matches. A clone size is listed for some rows: how often the clone was seen (once, few, many), or a class if it is expanded.

-	16	TRBV5-1	-	TRBJ2-5	TGCGCCAGCAGCCCCCCCCAACAGGGTTCGGGGGAGACCCAGTACTTC	CASSPPQQGSGETQYF
-	18	TRBV5-3	TRBD2	TRBJ2-1	TGTGCCAGAAGCTTGGTGGGACTAGCGGGGGGGCCGGGGAATGAGCAGTTCTTC	CARSLVGLAGGPGNEQFF
once	16	TRBV4-2	TRBD1	TRBJ2-7	TGTGCCAGCAGCCAGGCCGGGGGACAGGACCTCTACGAGCAGTACTTC	CASSQAGGQDLYEQYF
-	16	TRBV2	TRBD2	TRBJ2-1	TGTGCCAGCAGTGAGTGGGGGACTAGCGGGAACCTTGAGCAGTTCTTC	CASSEWGTSGNLEQFF
-	14	TRBV6-5	-	TRBJ2-7	TGTGCCAGCAGTTACGGGGTGGGGCTCGGGGAGCAGTACTTC	CASSYGVGLGEQYF
-	16	TRBV18	-	TRBJ1-1	TGTGCCAGCTCACCAAAAGGTTTGCAGAGGGACACTGAAGCTTTCTTT	CASSPKGLQRDTEAFF
-	11	TRBV29-1	-	TRBJ1-4	TGCAGCGGTACAACTAATGAAAAACTGTTTTTT	CSGTTNEKLFF
-	13	TRBV19	-	TRBJ2-3	TGTGCCAGTAGGGGGAGAAACACAGATACGCAGTATTTT	CASRGRNTDTQYF
-	15	TRBV5-7	TRBD1	TRBJ2-7	TGTGCCAGCAGCTTGGGGCGGGACAGGATCTACGAGCAGTACTTC	CASSLGRDRIYEQYF
-	18	TRBV7-9	TRBD1	TRBJ1-4	TGTGCCAGCAGCTCTACTCGGACGCCGACAGGGGAAAATGGGAAACTGTTTTTT	CASSSTRTPTGENGKLFF
-	15	TRBV5-1	-	TRBJ2-6	TGCGCCAGCAGCTTGGGGGGGGTTGGGGCCAACGTCCTGACTTTC	CASSLGGVGANVLTF
-	14	TRBV2	-	TRBJ2-2	TGTGCCAGCATTCAAGGGGGAGTCACCGGGGAGCTGTTTTTT	CASIQGGVTGELFF
-	12	TRBV6-5	-	TRBJ2-2	TGTGCCAGCAGTTTAGGAGGCGGGGAGCTGTTTTTT	CASSLGGGELFF
-	16	TRBV9	TRBD2	TRBJ2-2	TGTGCCAGCAGCGAGAGCGGGAGGGCCTTAACCGGGGAGCTGTTTTTT	CASSESGRALTGELFF
-	14	TRBV7-9	-	TRBJ1-5	TGTGCCAGCAGCCCCGACACGGCCAATCAGCCCCAGCATTTT	CASSPDTANQPQHF
-	15	TRBV4-2	-	TRBJ2-4	TGTGCCAGCAGCCGCGGCGGTGCAGACTCAAACATTCAGTACTTC	CASSRGGADSNIQYF
-	15	TRBV6-5	TRBD2	TRBJ2-1	TGTGCCAGCAGTTACTCGATGCGGGGGGACAATGAGCAGTTCTTC	CASSYSMRGDNEQFF
-	14	TRBV30	-	TRBJ1-1	TGTGCCTGGAGTTTACGGGTCGAGGTGGCTGAAGCTTTCTTT	CAWSLRVEVAEAFF
-	15	TRBV6-1	-	TRBJ2-2	TGTGCCAGCAGTGATCCGGGTCGGAGGGCCGGGGAGCTGTTTTTT	CASSDPGRRAGELFF
-	13	TRBV7-3	TRBD1	TRBJ2-7	TGTGCCAGCAGCTTAGAAAGGGGGCGCGAGCAGTACTTC	CASSLERGREQYF
once	11	TRBV28	TRBD2	TRBJ2-2	TGTGCCACGGGGGGCACCGGGGAGCTGTTTTTT	CATGGTGELFF
-	15	TRBV28	TRBD2	TRBJ2-3	TGTGCCAGCAGGCCCGGGAGGAGGGCGGCAGATACGCAGTATTTT	CASRPGRRAADTQYF
-	17	TRBV19	-	TRBJ1-2	TGTGCCAGTAGTATCTCCCTCGGGGGACTCCCTCCGGATGGCTACACCTTC	CASSISLGGLPPDGYTF
-	16	TRBV5-1	-	TRBJ2-7	TGCGCCAGCAGCTCTGGGGCGGTCCTACCAGCCTACGAGCAGTACTTC	CASSSGAVLPAYEQYF
-	11	TRBV21-1	-	TRBJ2-2	TGTGCCAGCACCCCAGGGGGGGAGCTGTTTTTT	CASTPGGELFF
-	14	TRBV7-3	-	TRBJ1-1	TGTGCCAGCAGCCCAGGCATAATGAACACTGAAGCTTTCTTT	CASSPGIMNTEAFF
-	13	TRBV27	TRBD2	TRBJ2-5	TGTGCCAGCAGCCCCCTCGGGGGGGAGACCCAGTACTTC	CASSPLGGETQYF
-	16	TRBV9	TRBD2	TRBJ2-1	TGTGCCAGCAGCGTAGGGGCTAGCGGAGCCTACAATGAGCAGTTCTTC	CASSVGASGAYNEQFF
-	12	TRBV7-6	-	TRBJ2-7	TGTGCCAGCAGCCCCCGCGGCTACGAGCAGTACTTC	CASSPRGYEQYF
-	15	TRBV25-1	-	TRBJ1-4	TGTGCCAGCAGTGATCTCGACAGAGATAATGAAAAACTGTTTTTT	CASSDLDRDNEKLFF
-	14	TRBV30	-	TRBJ2-1	TGTGCCTGGAGTGTGGGGGGGCTTTACAATGAGCAGTTCTTC	CAWSVGGLYNEQFF
-	20	TRBV15	TRBD2	TRBJ2-4	TGTGCCACCAGCAGCTCCCCCGGGGCACTAGCGGCCTTAGCCAAAAACATTCAGTACTTC	CATSSSPGALAALAKNIQYF
-	16	TRBV5-4	TRBD2	TRBJ2-3	TGTGCCAGCAGCTTGGCCGGGCGGGAGGACCCAGATACGCAGTATTTT	CASSLAGREDPDTQYF
-	15	TRBV29-1	-	TRBJ2-3	TGCAGCGTTGAAGACGGACCGCGGGCCCCAGATACGCAGTATTTT	CSVEDGPRAPDTQYF
-	19	TRBV27	TRBD1	TRBJ1-4	TGTGCCAGCAGTCCGGGAACAGGGGGGCTCCCCGCAACTAATGAAAAACTGTTTTTT	CASSPGTGGLPATNEKLFF
few	14	TRBV6-1	TRBD2	TRBJ2-7	TGTGCCAGCAGTGTGGGAGGGACGGCCTACGAGCAGTACTTC	CASSVGGTAYEQYF
once	15	TRBV4-1	TRBD1	TRBJ1-4	TGCGCCAGCAGCCAGACAGGGGCTCCTAATGAAAAACTGTTTTTT	CASSQTGAPNEKLFF
-	15	TRBV28	TRBD1	TRBJ2-5	TGTGCCAGCAGAAAGACAGGGGCGCAAGTGCGGACCCAGTACTTC	CASRKTGAQVRTQYF
few	15	TRBV28	TRBD1	TRBJ1-2	TGTGCCACCTCACCTGGGGACAGGGACAACTATGGCTACACCTTC	CATSPGDRDNYGYTF
-	14	TRBV5-5	-	TRBJ2-1	TGTGCCAGCATGAGCGGTCTGGCCAACAATGAGCAGTTCTTC	CASMSGLANNEQFF
-	17	TRBV11-2	TRBD1	TRBJ1-2	TGTGCCAGCAGCTTGGGAGGACACAGGGGGCGCGGCTATGGCTACACCTTC	CASSLGGHRGRGYGYTF
-	18	TRBV15	-	TRBJ2-1	TGTGCCACCAGCAGAGATCCCGGACAGGGAGGGGGTTACAATGAGCAGTTCTTC	CATSRDPGQGGGYNEQFF
once	17	TRBV28	TRBD2	TRBJ2-1	TGTGCCAGCAGGTCACTAGCGGGGGGGCTCCCCGCCTATGAGCAGTTCTTC	CASRSLAGGLPAYEQFF
-	15	TRBV15	-	TRBJ1-2	TGTGCCACCAGCACTACGGGACACCGTAACTATGGCTACACCTTC	CATSTTGHRNYGYTF
-	14	TRBV10-3	TRBD1	TRBJ2-7	TGTGCCATCAGTAGGGGACAGGGTTTGTACGAGCAGTACTTC	CAISRGQGLYEQYF
-	15	TRBV11-2	TRBD2	TRBJ2-5	TGTGCCAGCAGCTTAGGACTAGCGGGGGTGGAGACCCAGTACTTC	CASSLGLAGVETQYF
-	15	TRBV28	TRBD1	TRBJ1-1	TGTGCCAGCAGTCCTCGGGAACAGGGGATCACTGAAGCTTTCTTT	CASSPREQGITEAFF